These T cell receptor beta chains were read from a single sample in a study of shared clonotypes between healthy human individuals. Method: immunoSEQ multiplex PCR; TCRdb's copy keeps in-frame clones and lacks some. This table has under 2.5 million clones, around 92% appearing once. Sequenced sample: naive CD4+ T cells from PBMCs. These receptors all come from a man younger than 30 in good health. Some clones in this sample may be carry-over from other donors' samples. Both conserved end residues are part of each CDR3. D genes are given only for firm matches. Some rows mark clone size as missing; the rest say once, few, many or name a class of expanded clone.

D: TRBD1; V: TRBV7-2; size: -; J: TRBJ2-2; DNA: TGTGCCAGCAGCTTAAGCAGGGGGCTAGCCGGGGAGCTGTTTTTT; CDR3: CASSLSRGLAGELFF
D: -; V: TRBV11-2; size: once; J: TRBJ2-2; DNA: TGTGCCAGCAGCCCAAGTACATCGGCGGGGCTCACCGGGGAGCTGTTTTTT; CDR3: CASSPSTSAGLTGELFF
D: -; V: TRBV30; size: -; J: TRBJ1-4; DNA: TGTGCCTGGAGTCCCCGAGGTGAAAAACTGTTTTTT; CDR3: CAWSPRGEKLFF
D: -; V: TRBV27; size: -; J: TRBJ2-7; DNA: TGTGCCAGCAGTTTATTACCCAGGGACTACGAGCAGTACTTC; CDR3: CASSLLPRDYEQYF
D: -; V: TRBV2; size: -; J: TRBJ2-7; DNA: TGTGCCAGCAGTGAAGCGCTTAGTCCTCGACGCAAGCAGTACTTC; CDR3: CASSEALSPRRKQYF
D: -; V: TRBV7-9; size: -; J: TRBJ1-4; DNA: TGTGCCAGCAGCACAGGGTCCCAGTTCGAAAAACTGTTTTTT; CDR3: CASSTGSQFEKLFF
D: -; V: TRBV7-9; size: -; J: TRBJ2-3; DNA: TGTGCCAGCAGCCCCTATGAAAGCACAGATACGCAGTATTTT; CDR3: CASSPYESTDTQYF
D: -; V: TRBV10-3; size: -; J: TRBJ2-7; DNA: TGTGCCATCAGTGGTGACAGGTCTTGGTCCGAGCAGTACTTC; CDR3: CAISGDRSWSEQYF
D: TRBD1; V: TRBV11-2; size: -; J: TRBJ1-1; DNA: TGTGCCAGCAGCTTTATCAGGGGGCGCCTTTACACTGAAGCTTTCTTT; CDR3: CASSFIRGRLYTEAFF
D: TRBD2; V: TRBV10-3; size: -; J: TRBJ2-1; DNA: TGTGCCATCAGTGTCGGGAGGGCCGACATTTACAATGAGCAGTTCTTC; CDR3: CAISVGRADIYNEQFF
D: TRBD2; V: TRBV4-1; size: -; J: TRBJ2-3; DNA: TGCGCCAGCAGCCAAGAGACTAGCGGGAGGGGCACAGATACGCAGTATTTT; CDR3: CASSQETSGRGTDTQYF
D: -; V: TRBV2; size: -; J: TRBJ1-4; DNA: TGTGCCAGCGCGGCTCTCCCTAATGAAAAACTGTTTTTT; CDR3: CASAALPNEKLFF
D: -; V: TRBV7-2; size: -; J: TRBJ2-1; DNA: TGTGCCAGCAGCACAAGAACTTACAATGAGCAGTTCTTC; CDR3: CASSTRTYNEQFF
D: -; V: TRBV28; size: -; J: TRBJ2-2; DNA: TGTGCCAGCATCTTCTCCCCCTCCGGGGAGCTGTTTTTT; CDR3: CASIFSPSGELFF
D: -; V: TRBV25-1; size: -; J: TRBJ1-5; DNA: TGTGCCAGCAGTGAATTCGGAGTCAATCAGCCCCAGCATTTT; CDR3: CASSEFGVNQPQHF
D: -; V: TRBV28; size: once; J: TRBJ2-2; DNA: TGTGCCAGCAGTTTATATCTGGGTATCACCGGGGAGCTGTTTTTT; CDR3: CASSLYLGITGELFF
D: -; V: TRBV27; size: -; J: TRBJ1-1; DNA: TGTGCCACCCTTTCCGGGGGGGCAGGCACTGAAGCTTTCTTT; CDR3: CATLSGGAGTEAFF
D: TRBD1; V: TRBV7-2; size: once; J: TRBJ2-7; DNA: TGTGCCAGCAGCTACGGACAGGCATACGAGCAGTACTTC; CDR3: CASSYGQAYEQYF
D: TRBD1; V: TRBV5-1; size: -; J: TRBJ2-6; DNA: TGCGCCAGCAGCTTGGGTCTTCAAGGGTCGGTCAAGACAGGGGTCCTGACTTTC; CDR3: CASSLGLQGSVKTGVLTF
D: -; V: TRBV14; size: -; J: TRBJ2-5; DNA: TGTGCCAGCAGCCAAGGTCCGGGGAATGTACGTTACGAGACCCAGTACTTC; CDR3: CASSQGPGNVRYETQYF
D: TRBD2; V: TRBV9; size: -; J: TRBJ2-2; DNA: TGTGCCAGCAGCGTAGTGGGACTAGCGGGATTGGGGGAGCTGTTTTTT; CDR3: CASSVVGLAGLGELFF
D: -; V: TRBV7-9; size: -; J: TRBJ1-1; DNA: TGTGCCAGCAGCTTAGATCCGCGGAACACTGAAGCTTTCTTT; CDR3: CASSLDPRNTEAFF
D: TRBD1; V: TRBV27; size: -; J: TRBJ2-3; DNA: TGTGCCAGCCAACGACAGGGACGCACAGATACGCAGTATTTT; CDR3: CASQRQGRTDTQYF
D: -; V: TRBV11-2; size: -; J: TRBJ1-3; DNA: TGTGCCAGCAGCCCAACCGGGGTTCGGGGAAACACCATATATTTT; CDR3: CASSPTGVRGNTIYF
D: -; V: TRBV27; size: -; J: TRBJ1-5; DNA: TGTGCCAGCAGTTTATCCGGTAGGGTCCAGCCCCAGCATTTT; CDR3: CASSLSGRVQPQHF
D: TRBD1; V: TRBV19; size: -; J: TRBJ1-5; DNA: TGTGCCAGTAGCCGGGACAGGGGATCTCAGCCCCAGCATTTT; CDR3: CASSRDRGSQPQHF
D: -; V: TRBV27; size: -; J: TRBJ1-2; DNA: TGTGCCAGCAGCCCCGACGGCTCCTATGGCTACACCTTC; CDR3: CASSPDGSYGYTF
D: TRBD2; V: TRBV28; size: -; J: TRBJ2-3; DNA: TGTGCCAGCAGTGAGGGACTAGCGGGGATATTGTTGGGTACGCAGTATTTT; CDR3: CASSEGLAGILLGTQYF
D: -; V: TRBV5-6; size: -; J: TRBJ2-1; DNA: TGTGCCAGCAGCTTGGCCCCGCGGAATGAGCAGTTCTTC; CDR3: CASSLAPRNEQFF
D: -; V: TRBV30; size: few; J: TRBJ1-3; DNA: TGTGCCTGGAGTGTAGCCGGAAACACCATATATTTT; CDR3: CAWSVAGNTIYF